The next 18 T cell receptor beta chains were all read from a single sample in a study of T-cell reconstitution after alpha-beta-depleted transplantation in children. Library preparation (for TCRbeta) was performed with unique molecular identifiers. TCRdb itself ran the PCR reads through MiXCR, one entry per CDR3 protein. The table has about 590,000 distinct CDR3 sequences, 10% to 15% seen once. Material: PBMCs, mostly from graft donor cells, obtained 360 days after TCRalphabeta/CD19-depleted stem cell transplant. The receptors originated from a male patient between 5 and 17 years old who had a stem cell transplant for acute myeloid leukemia, so the T cells may come from the graft donor.

This clonotype was counted between two and nine times. CDR3 DNA: TGCAGCGTGCCGGACTCGAACACCGGGGAGCTGTTTTTT. Its translation is CSVPDSNTGELFF. V gene TRBV29-1 combines with J gene TRBJ2-2; D possibly corresponds to TRBD2 (5 bases). V lost 6 bases to trimming and J lost 0 bases, with 8 bases between them. This CDR3 is built from 13 residues. Germline CDR1 and CDR2: SQVTM and ANQGSEA.

This clonotype was detected ten times or more. The chain employs TRBV7-9 and TRBJ2-1; TRBD2 agrees at 7 bases. This CDR3 has 14 amino acids. The ends lost 4 bases at V and 6 bases at J; junction bases unmatched: 6. The germline V gene encodes CDR1 SEHNR and CDR2 FQNEAQ (reference sequence). The CDR3 nucleotides are TGTGCCAGCAGCTCCCGGGAGCGGGGCAATGAGCAGTTCTTC. Translated, it gives CASSSRERGNEQFF. Combining the CDR3 with reference TRBV7-9 and TRBJ2-1 gives the whole variable domain DTGVSQNPRHKITKRGQNVTFRCDPISEHNRLYWYRQTLGQGPEFLTYFQNEAQLEKSRLLSDRFSAERPKGSFSTLEIQRTEQGDSAMYLCASSSRERGNEQFFGPGTRLTVL.

This clonotype was observed at least ten times. The CDR3 is CSARATSAFSYEQYF. Written as DNA, the CDR3 is TGCAGTGCTAGGGCGACTAGCGCTTTCTCCTACGAGCAGTACTTC. V usage is TRBV20-1 and J usage is TRBJ2-7, with 8 nucleotides matching TRBD2. Germline V CDR1 and CDR2: DFQATT, SNEGSKA (reference sequence). The V and J ends lost 3 bases and 0 bases, in that order; junction bases with no gene match: 7. The CDR3 totals 15 residues.

This clonotype was counted many times. The CDR3 here is CASSSPTGYWGNTEAFF. The DNA for the CDR3 is TGTGCCAGCAGTTCGCCGACAGGCTATTGGGGGAACACTGAAGCTTTCTTT. The chain recombines TRBV6-6 with TRBJ1-1, with TRBD1 as a possible D gene (6 bases). The V gene's germline CDR1 is MNHNY and CDR2 SVGAGI (reference sequence). Trimming cost V 4 bases and J 1 base, with 19 bases left between them. The CDR3 covers 17 residues.

The rearrangement uses TRBV7-2 and TRBJ2-7; possibly TRBD1 for D (6 bases). Trimming removed 8 bases from V and 3 bases from J, with 20 bases in between. The CDR3 extends over 15 amino acids. CDR1 and CDR2 from the germline V gene are SGHTA and FQGNSA. The CDR3 is CASVRSGTKLYEQYF. DNA of the CDR3: TGTGCCAGCGTCCGGTCCGGGACAAAACTCTACGAGCAGTACTTC.

The CDR3 here is CASSYGDSSYEQYF. CDR3 DNA: TGTGCCAGCAGTTACGGGGACAGCAGTTACGAGCAGTACTTC. The chain has TRBV6-2 or TRBV6-3 and TRBJ2-7, with 7 bases lining up with TRBD1. V dropped 2 bases and J dropped 4; count of bases not matched to a gene: 5. This CDR3 is built from 14 residues. CDR1 and CDR2 (germline): MNHEY, SVGEGT.

This clonotype came up a few times. The chain joins TRBV7-9 to TRBJ2-7; unclear D gene. Germline lookup yields CDR1 SEHNR and CDR2 FQNEAQ (reference sequence). The length of the CDR3 is 15 residues. The V and J ends lost 6 bases and 0 bases respectively, with 15 bases between them. For the CDR3, the DNA is TGTGCCAGCAGTTTCAGTGGACCTAGCTCCTACGAGCAGTACTTC. Protein: CASSFSGPSSYEQYF.

The chain carries TRBV7-6 and TRBJ2-7; the D call may be TRBD1 or TRBD2 (5 bases each). Trimming stripped 1 base from V and 1 base from J, with 11 bases between. This CDR3 is built from 15 residues. In germline, CDR1 is SGHVS, CDR2 FNYEAQ. Written as DNA, the CDR3 is TGTGCCAGCAGCTTAGGTGAGGGGATTTCCTACGAGCAGTACTTC. This codes for CASSLGEGISYEQYF.

This clonotype was detected a few times. The J gene is TRBJ2-7, the V gene TRBV20-1; TRBD1 agrees at 8 bases. CDR1 is DFQATT and CDR2 is SNEGSKA in the germline V gene (reference sequence). The junction had 14 bases not matched to a gene; V was cut back by 6 bases and J by 4 bases. This CDR3 contains 15 residues. CDR3 nucleotide sequence: TGCAGTGCCCCAGATCGGGCAGGGGGCTGGTACGAGCAGTACTTC. This encodes CSAPDRAGGWYEQYF.

The V gene is TRBV4-2, the J gene TRBJ2-7; 13 bases align to TRBD2. Unmatched junction bases numbered 22, after V lost 6 bases and J lost 5 bases. The germline gives CDR1 LGHNA, CDR2 YNFKEQ. There are 20 residues in the CDR3. The CDR3 sequence is CASSRGLVLAGGPTFDEQYF. CDR3 in DNA: TGTGCCAGCAGTCGAGGGTTGGTACTAGCGGGAGGGCCGACCTTCGACGAGCAGTACTTC.

This clonotype was seen a handful of times. The rearrangement uses TRBV3-1 and TRBJ2-3; D not resolved. The V end was cut by 0 bases, the J end by 2 bases, with 15 bases between. The germline CDR1 and CDR2 sequences are LGHDT and YNNKEL (reference sequence). The CDR3 contains 17 residues. The CDR3 DNA reads as TGTGCCAGCAGCCAAGATTACCCGGCGGCCCTCACAGATACGCAGTATTTT. It encodes CASSQDYPAALTDTQYF.

In this sample, this clonotype turned up a few times. The chain has TRBV19 and TRBJ2-2; D might be TRBD2 (5 bases). The germline V gene encodes CDR1 LNHDA and CDR2 SQIVND (reference sequence). The CDR3 has 17 amino acids. The ends were cut back, 5 bases at V and 1 base at J, with 17 bases in the middle. Here the CDR3 DNA reads TGTGCCAGTAGTCAAAGGAAGGCTAGCTGGAACACCGGGGAGCTGTTTTTT. Translating gives CASSQRKASWNTGELFF.

This clonotype was recorded many times. V gene TRBV6-5 combines with J gene TRBJ2-7; tentatively, D is TRBD2 (5 bases). V was shortened by 1 base and J by 6 bases, with 19 bases between the two germline ends. This CDR3 comprises 16 residues. Germline loops: CDR1 MNHEY, CDR2 SVGAGI. CDR3 in amino acids: CASSYLEVAHSSEQYF. The CDR3 nucleotides read TGTGCCAGCAGTTACTTGGAGGTAGCCCACTCTTCCGAGCAGTACTTC.

The genes are TRBV6-5 and TRBJ2-2; TRBD2 might be the D (5 bases). Trimming pared 2 bases from V and 7 bases from J, leaving 17 bases between. This CDR3 has 16 amino acids. The germline V gene has CDR1 MNHEY and CDR2 SVGAGI. The CDR3 region has the DNA TGTGCCAGCAGTTACGCGCTCCGGGAAGCCTACGGGGAGCTGTTTTTT. Its translation: CASSYALREAYGELFF.

This clonotype was observed many times. The chain combines TRBV7-8 with TRBJ2-1; D unclear. The CDR3 sequence is 13 residues long. Germline V gene lookup returns CDR1 SGHVS and CDR2 FQNEAQ. Trimming left V 3 bases short and J 9 bases short, with 12 bases between. CDR3 region: CASSFPVLIEQFF. The CDR3 DNA is TGTGCCAGCAGCTTCCCGGTTCTTATTGAGCAGTTCTTC.

The gene calls are TRBV5-1 and TRBJ2-7; TRBD2 is a possible D gene (5 bases). The CDR3 spans 16 residues. Trimming shortened V by 0 bases and J by 2 bases, and 15 bases separated the two germline ends. Germline V gene lookup returns CDR1 SGHRS and CDR2 YFSETQ. DNA for the CDR3: TGCGCCAGCAGCTTGGCGGGGAGATCTACCACCTACGAGCAGTACTTC. Protein product: CASSLAGRSTTYEQYF.

The chain joins TRBV6-1 to TRBJ2-2; 9 bases fit TRBD1. In germline, CDR1 is MNHNS, CDR2 SASEGT. V lost 1 base and J lost 2; bases outside the gene matches: 8. This CDR3 has 18 residues. The chain's CDR3 is CASSEGGGTGSNTGELFF. The DNA for the CDR3 is TGTGCCAGCAGTGAAGGGGGCGGGACAGGGTCAAACACCGGGGAGCTGTTTTTT.

This clonotype was counted ten times or more. V usage is TRBV5-1 and J usage is TRBJ2-5, with 8 positions matching TRBD2. This CDR3 comprises 13 residues. J gave up 4 bases and V 5 bases, and 4 bases lay outside the gene matches. Germline V gene data show CDR1 as SGHRS and CDR2 as YFSETQ. CDR3 nucleotides: TGCGCCAGCAGGCGAGCGGGAGCAGAGACCCAGTACTTC. Its protein is CASRRAGAETQYF.